This T cell receptor beta chain was documented in a study of blood T cell repertoires in COVID-19. Study as a whole: Samples of COVID-19 (acute and convalescent) were obtained from the United States, Italy and Spain.

This clone was observed a single time. In the authors' methods: Amplified reference gene primers provided the basis for estimating nucleated cell counts. Clones were sequenced by immunoSEQ multiplex PCR, and TCRdb holds only the in-frame ones, with some missing. Clone size and the V and J calls come from that table; the DNA yielded D and trimming. Of roughly 130,000 clones listed, less than 85% are singletons. The V gene lost 1 base and the J gene lost 2 bases, with 11 bases spanning the gap. Germline values: CDR1 SEHNR, CDR2 FQNEAQ (reference sequence). This CDR3 contains 15 residues. The specimen was peripheral blood. This chain connects TRBV7-9 to TRBJ1-2, with D unclear. The sequence was collected from a woman aged 60-75 years with acute or convalescent COVID-19. The CDR3 loop is CASSLVPQANYGYTF. The CDR3, as DNA: TGTGCCAGCAGCTTAGTCCCCCAGGCGAACTATGGCTACACCTTC.